The source of this T cell receptor (beta chain) is a study of T cell changes during pregnancy in multiple sclerosis. The CDR3 totals 19 residues. Trimming cost V 1 base and J 0 bases; bases outside gene matches: 4. Germline V gene sequence: CDR1 MDHEN, CDR2 SYDVKM. Sequenced by immunoSEQ multiplex PCR; TCRdb stores in-frame clones only, minus some. The table has about 44,000 clones, around 96% seen once. The chain uses TRBV28 and TRBJ2-6, with TRBD2 matching over 12 bases. Material: peripheral blood, obtained in the second trimester of pregnancy. The TCR comes from a female donor with multiple sclerosis, enrolled in a pregnancy study. CDR3 in DNA: TGTGCCAGCAGTTTATCCGGACTAGCGGGGCTCTCTGGGGCCAACGTCCTGACTTTC. Translation gives CASSLSGLAGLSGANVLTF.